The 18 T cell receptor beta chains reported below all come from one sample, sequenced in a study of cytomegalovirus exposure and HLA in healthy donors. Use of 60 Vbeta and 13 Jbeta primers characterized the PCR. Libraries were prepared by immunoSEQ multiplex PCR; TCRdb keeps only in-frame clonotypes and omits some of them. The table lists 100,000 to 150,000 clones, less than 85% of them singletons. Sequencing input: PBMCs. The receptors come from a man younger than 35 in good health and CMV-seropositive.

The chain uses TRBV29-1 and TRBJ1-2; TRBD1 is a possible D gene (6 bases). Trimming cost V 4 bases and J 8 bases, with 11 bases left between them. This CDR3 region has 11 residues. Germline CDR1 and CDR2: SQVTM and ANQGSEA. The CDR3 sequence: CSVATGWGYTF. The CDR3 DNA reads as TGCAGCGTTGCCACAGGGTGGGGCTACACCTTC.

In its sample, this clone was seen once. CDR3 region: CAWSAQGNEQFF. CDR3 bases: TGTGCCTGGAGCGCACAGGGAAATGAGCAGTTCTTC. The chain combines TRBV30 with TRBJ2-1, with a weak D call TRBD1 (6 bases). The germline V and J ends were trimmed by 3 bases and 7 bases, with 10 bases remaining between them. CDR1 is GTSNPN, CDR2 SVGIG, per germline (reference sequence). The CDR3 contains 12 residues.

This clone occurred a few times. The chain employs TRBV30 and TRBJ1-4; D perhaps matches TRBD1 (5 bases). Germline V gives CDR1 GTSNPN, CDR2 SVGIG (reference sequence). There are 13 residues in the CDR3. V was pared by 3 bases and J by 7 bases, with 12 bases between. The CDR3 spells CAWRSRVVEKLFF. In DNA form, the CDR3 reads TGTGCCTGGAGGTCCAGGGTGGTTGAAAAACTGTTTTTT.

The chain links TRBV28 to TRBJ1-1; weak D call: TRBD1 (5 bases). The CDR3 contains 15 residues. In germline, CDR1 is MDHEN, CDR2 SYDVKM. V was shortened by 2 bases and J by 2 bases, with 12 bases between the two germline ends. CDR3 DNA sequence: TGTGCCAGCAGTTTAACCATAGGGGTAAACACTGAAGCTTTCTTT. Residues: CASSLTIGVNTEAFF.

This clone was seen just once. V gene TRBV18 combines with J gene TRBJ2-5; 12 nucleotides align to TRBD2. Germline CDR1 and CDR2: KGHSH and LQKENI. There are 21 residues in the CDR3. The junction had 19 bases not matched to a gene; V was cut back by 2 bases and J by 3 bases. The CDR3 nucleotides read TGTGCCAGCTCACCAGGGATACTAGCGGGGGGCGATCCGGGCCCCGAAGAGACCCAGTACTTC. It codes for CASSPGILAGGDPGPEETQYF.

This chain joins TRBV11-2 and TRBJ2-1; D unresolved. CDR1 and CDR2 (germline): SGHAT, FQNNGV. V was trimmed by 6 bases and J by 3 bases, leaving 15 bases between them. The CDR3 has 15 amino acids. The CDR3 region is CASSGTTPYYNEQFF. Here the CDR3 DNA reads TGTGCCAGCAGTGGAACTACCCCCTACTACAATGAGCAGTTCTTC.

The rearrangement links TRBV12-5 to TRBJ2-1, with no clear D. The germline gives CDR1 LGHNT, CDR2 FRNRAP. There are 16 residues in the CDR3. With 4 bases removed from V and 6 bases from J, the gap between germline ends came to 19 bases. The CDR3: CASGSVTGPYINEQFF. In nucleotides, the CDR3 is TGTGCTAGTGGTTCCGTCACGGGTCCGTATATCAATGAGCAGTTCTTC. The variable domain in full, with the rest retrieved from reference TRBV12-5 and TRBJ2-1, is DARVTQTPRHKVTEMGQEVTMRCQPILGHNTVFWYRQTMMQGLELLAYFRNRAPLDDSGMPKDRFSAEMPDATLATLKIQPSEPRDSAVYFCASGSVTGPYINEQFFGPGTRLTVL.

The chain combines TRBV19 with TRBJ1-5; D not certain. Trimming took off 2 bases at V and 7 bases at J, with 12 bases between the two ends. The CDR3 consists of 14 residues. Germline values: CDR1 LNHDA, CDR2 SQIVND (reference sequence). The CDR3 sequence: CASSIYQAKQPQHF. The CDR3 coding sequence is TGTGCCAGTAGTATATACCAGGCGAAGCAGCCCCAGCATTTT.

The chain joins TRBV2 to TRBJ2-1; D unresolved. The V gene's germline CDR1 is SNHLY and CDR2 FYNNEI. V lost 1 base and J lost 6, with 7 bases in between. CDR3 length: 13 residues. CDR3 DNA sequence: TGTGCCAGCAGTGAAGGCAGGTTCAATGAGCAGTTCTTC. Its translation: CASSEGRFNEQFF.

The chain couples TRBV5-4 to TRBJ2-3, with 9 bases that match TRBD2. Germline CDR1 SGHNT, CDR2 YYREEE (reference sequence). V lost 4 bases and J lost 5; bases outside the gene matches: 5. The CDR3 extends over 14 amino acids. Here the CDR3 reads CASSPGLAIDTQYF. The DNA for the CDR3 is TGTGCCAGCAGCCCGGGACTAGCCATAGATACGCAGTATTTT.

This chain connects TRBV5-1 to TRBJ1-1; possibly TRBD1 for D (5 bases). Trimming shortened V by 0 bases and J by 2 bases, and 11 bases separated the two germline ends. The V gene's germline CDR1 is SGHRS and CDR2 YFSETQ. There are 15 residues in the CDR3. CDR3: CASSLVGTGNTEAFF. In DNA, the CDR3 is TGCGCCAGCAGCTTGGTGGGAACAGGAAACACTGAAGCTTTCTTT.

The CDR3 protein is CAQKGTGVEKLFF. The CDR3 DNA is TGTGCCCAGAAGGGGACAGGGGTCGAAAAACTGTTTTTT. The genes are TRBV30 and TRBJ1-4; 10 bases align to TRBD1. After removal of 8 bases from V and 8 bases from J, the junction contained 8 bases not matched to a gene. In germline, CDR1 is GTSNPN, CDR2 SVGIG (reference sequence). This CDR3 region has 13 residues.

The V call is TRBV29-1, the J call TRBJ1-1; D possibly corresponds to TRBD1 (5 bases). Germline assignment: CDR1 SQVTM and CDR2 ANQGSEA. The CDR3 covers 12 residues. V was pared by 1 base and J by 7 bases, with 10 bases between. For the CDR3, the DNA is TGCAGCGTTGAAGGGGGGAGGGATGAAGCTTTCTTT. This encodes CSVEGGRDEAFF.

The chain links TRBV7-2 to TRBJ2-3, with 10 bases identical to TRBD2. V lost 3 bases, J lost 2 bases, and 2 bases stayed unmatched. Per germline, CDR1 SGHTA and CDR2 FQGNSA. This CDR3 comprises 15 residues. DNA for the CDR3: TGTGCCAGCAGCTTCCTAGCGGGGGTCACAGATACGCAGTATTTT. This gives the protein CASSFLAGVTDTQYF.

V and J are TRBV5-6 and TRBJ1-1; TRBD1 is a possible D gene (6 bases). Germline CDR1 is SGHDT and CDR2 is YYEEEE. The germline V and J ends were trimmed by 0 bases and 13 bases, with 13 bases remaining between them. CDR3 size: 12 residues. This CDR3 is CASSLAGARDFF. The CDR3 DNA is TGTGCCAGCAGCTTGGCAGGGGCCCGGGATTTCTTT. The entire variable domain, with the rest obtained from reference TRBV5-6 and TRBJ1-1, is as follows: DAGVTQSPTHLIKTRGQQVTLRCSPKSGHDTVSWYQQALGQGPQFIFQYYEEEERQRGNFPDRFSGHQFPNYSSELNVNALLLGDSALYLCASSLAGARDFFGQGTRLTVV.

The chain uses TRBV5-6 and TRBJ2-3, with 8 bases matching TRBD2. Trimming took 5 bases from V and 2 from J; bases not matched to a gene: 7. The CDR3 runs to 15 residues. Germline CDR1 SGHDT, CDR2 YYEEEE. The CDR3 DNA follows: TGTGCCAGCAGGACGAGGACTAGCACCACAGATACGCAGTATTTT. It encodes CASRTRTSTTDTQYF.

The V gene is TRBV18, the J gene TRBJ1-1; possible D gene TRBD1, 5 bases. The V gene's germline CDR1 is KGHSH and CDR2 LQKENI. V was shortened by 3 bases and J by 5 bases, with 13 bases between the two germline ends. CDR3 length: 14 amino acids. CDR3: CASSPSAGVTEAFF. The CDR3 coding sequence is TGTGCCAGCTCACCGTCGGCGGGGGTGACTGAAGCTTTCTTT. Drawing the rest from reference TRBV18 and TRBJ1-1, the complete variable domain is NAGVMQNPRHLVRRRGQEARLRCSPMKGHSHVYWYRQLPEEGLKFMVYLQKENIIDESGMPKERFSAEFPKEGPSILRIQQVVRGDSAAYFCASSPSAGVTEAFFGQGTRLTVV.

The chain couples TRBV2 to TRBJ2-2, with 8 bases that match TRBD1. The V and J ends lost 7 bases and 5 bases, in that order; junction bases with no gene match: 3. CDR1 and CDR2 from the germline V gene are SNHLY and FYNNEI. CDR3 length equals 13 residues. DNA for the CDR3: TGTGCCAGCAAGGGACAGGAAACCGGGGAGCTGTTTTTT. Its translation is CASKGQETGELFF.